The T cell receptor beta chain under discussion was sequenced for a study of blood T cells in healthy people across ages. Study results and limitations: Estimated diversity, derived from one million T cells, was regarded as an underestimate.

Trimming took off 3 bases at V and 2 bases at J, with 9 bases between the two ends. The CDR3 is 14 residues long. The germline CDR1 and CDR2 sequences are SNHLY and FYNNEI. A second PCR, run for roughly 7 to 12 cycles, used a sample-barcoded 5' primer plus a J-beta primer mix. TCRdb redid the calling of the 5' RACE reads with MiXCR, one entry per CDR3 protein. Of 800,000 to 1,000,000 distinct CDR3 sequences in the sample, around 48% were seen once. Concerning this clonotype: Its specificity is not known.

The receptor's source is a man in his thirties or forties in good health. The chain employs TRBV2 and TRBJ2-3, with D uncertain. The sample consisted of blood. This CDR3 reads CASSDRTLTDTQYF. The CDR3 DNA reads TGTGCCAGCAGTGACCGTACCCTCACAGATACGCAGTATTTT. Variable domain in full (rest from reference TRBV2 and TRBJ2-3): EPEVTQTPSHQVTQMGQEVILRCVPISNHLYFYWYRQILGQKVEFLVSFYNNEISEKSEIFDDQFSVERPDGSNFTLKIRSTKLEDSAMYFCASSDRTLTDTQYFGPGTRLTVL.